This T cell receptor beta chain stems from a study of long-term antiretroviral therapy in people with HIV. In this sample, this clone turned up once. Its antigen is unknown. The assay used was immunoSEQ (version v3.0), run at survey level. Profiling relied on immunoSEQ multiplex PCR, and the TCRdb table lists in-frame clones only, not all of them. The data contain approximately 24,000 clones, about 90% of them seen just once; the ten biggest clones take up 5% to 6.5%. The study, taken as a whole, reports: Pre-ART-expanded clones dominated the repertoire at all time points. Despite increasing after ART, diversity remained lower than that of transplant donor controls. Repertoires in HIV (unlike those of controls) had narrower CDR3 length ranges.

Looked up from germline, CDR1 is ENHRY and CDR2 is SYGVKD. V lost 3 bases to trimming and J lost 7 bases, with 10 bases between them. The CDR3 runs 13 residues. The gene calls are TRBV10-3 and TRBJ1-5, with D maybe TRBD1 (5 bases). The sequence was obtained from a man aged 25 to 40 with HIV. The input for sequencing was unsorted PBMCs, taken more than 4.4 years after starting antiretroviral therapy. DNA of the CDR3: TGTGCCATCAGTGACAGGGAAAGCCAGCCCCAGCATTTT. Its translation: CAISDRESQPQHF.